These 26 T cell receptor beta chains share one sample of origin, sequenced in a study of Tregs in tolerant kidney transplant recipients. Recipients received nonmyeloablative bone marrow transplants from related graft donors, with transient mixed chimerism. Clones were read by immunoSEQ multiplex PCR, and TCRdb kept only the in-frame ones, dropping some. The data hold about 100,000 clones, with roughly 93% observed a single time. The source material was CD4+ T cells from blood (PBMCs), sampled 12 months after the transplant. These receptors came from a human patient who received a combined kidney and bone marrow transplant. Some T cells may originate from the graft donor.

The V call is TRBV4-3, the J call TRBJ2-3; 7 positions match TRBD2. CDR3 length equals 18 residues. Germline CDR1 reads LGHNA; CDR2 reads YSLEER. J lost 8 bases, V lost 0 bases, and 17 bases had no gene match. The CDR3 DNA reads as TGCGCCAGCAGCCAAGATCCGGAGACTAGCCCTTTTCGAGGTACGCAGTATTTT. This codes for CASSQDPETSPFRGTQYF.

This chain links TRBV4-2 with TRBJ2-1; D possibly corresponds to TRBD1 (6 bases). The CDR3 is 15 amino acids. The germline V gene has CDR1 LGHNA and CDR2 YNFKEQ. Trimming stripped 4 bases from V and 7 bases from J, with 17 bases between. DNA of the CDR3: TGTGCCAGCAGCCGGTTCATTGGGGGCGGGAATGAGCAGTTCTTC. It specifies CASSRFIGGGNEQFF.

The rearrangement joins TRBV7-8 to TRBJ1-2, with TRBD1 identical over 7 bases. This CDR3 has 15 residues. Trimming cost V 5 bases and J 1 base; bases outside gene matches: 7. Germline CDR1 SGHVS, CDR2 FQNEAQ. In DNA, the CDR3 is TGTGCCAGCAGCAATAGACAGGGCTTTAACTATGGCTACACCTTC. Translated: CASSNRQGFNYGYTF.

V is TRBV9 and J is TRBJ2-1, with D maybe TRBD2 (6 bases). V was shortened by 3 bases and J by 3 bases, with 13 bases between the two germline ends. The germline V gene has CDR1 SGDLS and CDR2 YYNGEE. The CDR3 totals 15 residues. The CDR3 nucleotides read TGTGCCAGCAGCGGCGGGATTCATAGCTACAATGAGCAGTTCTTC. Its protein product is CASSGGIHSYNEQFF.

This clone has just one count. The chain links TRBV5-6 to TRBJ2-7; a weak D match, TRBD2 (6 bases). This CDR3 has 14 residues. The germline gives CDR1 SGHDT, CDR2 YYEEEE. V lost 2 bases to trimming and J lost 5 bases, with 14 bases between them. The CDR3 loop is CASSFMAGWDEQYF. CDR3 nucleotides: TGTGCCAGCAGCTTCATGGCGGGGTGGGACGAGCAGTACTTC.

This clone has just a few counts. The chain recombines TRBV6-1 with TRBJ2-3, with TRBD2 as a possible D gene (6 bases). The germline gives CDR1 MNHNS, CDR2 SASEGT. V was pared by 6 bases and J by 0 bases, with 13 bases between. The CDR3 has 15 amino acids. The CDR3 here is CASRREPASTDTQYF. The CDR3 coding sequence is TGTGCCAGCAGGCGGGAACCCGCAAGCACAGATACGCAGTATTTT.

The DNA for the CDR3 is TGTGCCAGCAGCCCCCGCCAGGGGACCACTGAAGCTTTCTTT. Translated: CASSPRQGTTEAFF. The V and J genes are TRBV7-8 and TRBJ1-1, with a possible D match to TRBD1 (6 bases). This CDR3 contains 14 residues. The V end was cut by 5 bases, the J end by 4 bases, with 14 bases between. Germline V CDR1 and CDR2: SGHVS, FQNEAQ.

This chain links TRBV5-6 with TRBJ1-1; no clear D. Trimming shortened V by 5 bases and J by 4 bases, and 15 bases separated the two germline ends. This CDR3 is 14 amino acids long. Germline V lookup: CDR1 SGHDT, CDR2 YYEEEE. The CDR3 nucleotides read TGTGCCAGCAGGGAAGGTGGAGGTGGCACTGAAGCTTTCTTT. This translates into CASREGGGGTEAFF.

The chain joins TRBV5-1 to TRBJ2-1, with 14 bases fitting TRBD2. The germline gives CDR1 SGHRS, CDR2 YFSETQ. The junction had 6 bases not matched to a gene; V was cut back by 3 bases and J by 13 bases. CDR3 length: 14 residues. The CDR3 protein is CASSSGLAGGGQFF. The CDR3 bases are TGCGCCAGCAGCTCTGGACTAGCGGGAGGTGGTCAGTTCTTC.

V and J are TRBV7-2 and TRBJ2-7; the match to TRBD1 covers 9 bases. This CDR3 is built from 14 residues. J was trimmed by 3 bases and V by 5 bases; bases with no gene match: 5. CDR1 is SGHTA and CDR2 is FQGNSA in the germline V gene. CDR3 sequence (DNA): TGTGCCAGCAGCGCGACAGGGGGAATCTACGAGCAGTACTTC. Translation gives CASSATGGIYEQYF.

The chain links TRBV4-3 to TRBJ2-3, with 9 nucleotides matching TRBD2. The CDR3 is made up of 16 amino acids. Germline CDR1 and CDR2: LGHNA and YSLEER. With 3 bases clipped from V and 2 bases from J, the junction kept 6 bases outside the gene matches. CDR3 in amino acids: CASSQGLAGNTDTQYF. The CDR3 DNA reads as TGCGCCAGCAGCCAGGGCCTAGCGGGAAACACAGATACGCAGTATTTT.

The chain links TRBV5-1 to TRBJ2-3, with D possibly being TRBD1 (6 bases). V lost 0 bases, J lost 2 bases, and 13 bases lay in between. Germline V gene lookup returns CDR1 SGHRS and CDR2 YFSETQ. The CDR3 covers 16 residues. CDR3 sequence reads: CASSLADRTFTDTQYF. The CDR3 coding sequence is TGCGCCAGCAGCTTGGCGGACAGAACTTTCACAGATACGCAGTATTTT. Filled out from reference TRBV5-1 and TRBJ2-3, the complete variable domain reads KAGVTQTPRYLIKTRGQQVTLSCSPISGHRSVSWYQQTPGQGLQFLFEYFSETQRNKGNFPGRFSGRQFSNSRSEMNVSTLELGDSALYLCASSLADRTFTDTQYFGPGTRLTVL.

V and J are TRBV7-2 and TRBJ2-2, with 8 bases identical to TRBD2. J gave up 6 bases and V 1 base, and 7 bases lay outside the gene matches. From germline, CDR1 is SGHTA and CDR2 FQGNSA. CDR3 length: 16 residues. The CDR3 protein is CASSLVLRTSPGELFF. CDR3 nucleotide sequence: TGTGCCAGCAGCTTAGTTTTACGGACTAGCCCCGGGGAGCTGTTTTTT.

The V and J genes are TRBV18 and TRBJ2-5, with TRBD1 identical over 8 bases. The CDR3 runs to 15 residues. The J segment lost 4 bases and the V segment lost 3 bases, leaving 7 bases of the junction unmatched. Per germline, CDR1 KGHSH and CDR2 LQKENI. The CDR3 region has the DNA TGTGCCAGCTCACCGAACAGGGGGTCTCGAGAGACCCAGTACTTC. It specifies CASSPNRGSRETQYF.

J is TRBJ2-5 and V is TRBV5-4; possibly TRBD1 for D (6 bases). This CDR3 is 14 amino acids long. Germline V CDR1 and CDR2: SGHNT, YYREEE (reference sequence). V dropped 4 bases and J dropped 2 bases, with 12 bases sitting between them. Here the CDR3 reads CASSPDRNQETQYF. In nucleotides, the CDR3 is TGTGCCAGCAGCCCCGACAGGAATCAAGAGACCCAGTACTTC.

The chain carries TRBV2 and TRBJ2-7; no clear D gene. The CDR3 is 12 residues long. In germline, CDR1 is SNHLY, CDR2 FYNNEI. Trimming removed 4 bases at V and 5 bases at J, with 9 bases between. CDR3 region: CASSVNPDEQYF. CDR3 nucleotide sequence: TGTGCCAGCAGTGTGAATCCGGACGAGCAGTACTTC.

The rearrangement links TRBV7-2 to TRBJ1-2, with D unresolved. The germline V gene encodes CDR1 SGHTA and CDR2 FQGNSA. Deletions cut 2 bases from V and 1 base from J, with 11 bases between. The CDR3 length is 15 residues. The CDR3 sequence: CASSLTGSLNYGYTF. The CDR3 coding sequence is TGTGCCAGCAGCTTAACGGGGTCTCTTAACTATGGCTACACCTTC.

V is TRBV7-9 and J is TRBJ2-3, with D maybe TRBD1 (6 bases). Trimming took off 4 bases at V and 2 bases at J, with 19 bases between the two ends. The CDR3 is made up of 17 amino acids. The germline gives CDR1 SEHNR, CDR2 FQNEAQ (reference sequence). Here the CDR3 reads CASSSNPGRGFTDTQYF. The DNA for the CDR3 is TGTGCCAGCAGCTCAAACCCCGGAAGGGGGTTCACAGATACGCAGTATTTT.

The CDR3 nucleotides read TGTGCCACCCAGCGGACAGGCCCTACCTACGAGCAGTACTTC. Translation: CATQRTGPTYEQYF. The chain joins TRBV19 to TRBJ2-7, with 7 bases that match TRBD1. Unmatched junction bases numbered 11, after V lost 10 bases and J lost 2 bases. Germline V gives CDR1 LNHDA, CDR2 SQIVND (reference sequence). The CDR3 runs to 14 residues. The whole variable domain, filled in from reference TRBV19 and TRBJ2-7, reads DGGITQSPKYLFRKEGQNVTLSCEQNLNHDAMYWYRQDPGQGLRLIYYSQIVNDFQKGDIAEGYSVSREKKESFPLTVTSAQKNPTAFYLCATQRTGPTYEQYFGPGTRLTVT.

This clone was detected a few times. The chain links TRBV18 to TRBJ1-3, with 7 bases aligning to TRBD1. V lost 3 bases to trimming and J lost 0 bases; unmatched junction nucleotides: 8. From germline, CDR1 is KGHSH and CDR2 LQKENI. The CDR3 is 17 amino acids. CDR3 sequence reads: CASSPIRQGSSGNTIYF. CDR3 DNA: TGTGCCAGCTCACCTATCCGACAGGGCAGCTCTGGAAACACCATATATTTT.

V and J are TRBV11-2 and TRBJ2-1; 7 bases align to TRBD1. This CDR3 is built from 17 residues. Trimming removed 2 bases from V and 9 bases from J; junction bases left unmatched: 16. Germline V CDR1 and CDR2: SGHAT, FQNNGV. This chain's CDR3 is CASSLWGLQGSAPEQFF. The CDR3 coding sequence is TGTGCCAGCAGCTTATGGGGGTTACAGGGGTCTGCGCCTGAGCAGTTCTTC.

The chain couples TRBV28 to TRBJ1-4, with TRBD1 as a possible D gene (6 bases). With 4 bases removed from V and 7 bases from J, the gap between germline ends came to 19 bases. The CDR3 is 16 amino acids. The germline V gene encodes CDR1 MDHEN and CDR2 SYDVKM. In nucleotides, the CDR3 is TGTGCCAGCAGTTCTCAACCGGGGGCGGGGGGTGAAAAACTGTTTTTT. Its translation: CASSSQPGAGGEKLFF.

The genes are TRBV6-5 and TRBJ1-2; possibly TRBD1 for D (5 bases). Germline values: CDR1 MNHEY, CDR2 SVGAGI. V lost 5 bases, J lost 5 bases, and 12 bases lay in between. The CDR3 has 13 residues. The CDR3 loop is CASSTRGLYGYTF. In nucleotides, the CDR3 is TGTGCCAGCAGTACAAGGGGCCTATATGGCTACACCTTC.

The genes are TRBV5-4 and TRBJ2-2, with no clear D. Trimming shortened V by 0 bases and J by 9 bases, and 12 bases separated the two germline ends. This CDR3 comprises 14 residues. CDR1 and CDR2 from the germline V gene are SGHNT and YYREEE (reference sequence). The CDR3 DNA is TGTGCCAGCAGCTTGGACAGTGTCAGTTGGGAGCTGTTTTTT. It codes for CASSLDSVSWELFF.

The chain links TRBV9 to TRBJ1-6; no clear D gene. Trimming removed 5 bases at V and 3 bases at J, with 12 bases between. The CDR3 is 15 amino acids. Germline-derived CDR1 and CDR2 are SGDLS and YYNGEE. Here the CDR3 DNA reads TGTGCCAGCAGTTCCGGAGGTTACTATAATTCACCCCTCCACTTT. As protein: CASSSGGYYNSPLHF.

The V and J genes are TRBV10-3 and TRBJ2-2; a possible D gene is TRBD1 (6 bases). Germline CDR1 is ENHRY and CDR2 is SYGVKD. The CDR3 loop spans 16 amino acids. V gave up 3 bases and J gave up 3 bases, with 14 bases separating them. CDR3 region: CAISDARGPYTGELFF. The CDR3 DNA is TGTGCCATCAGTGACGCCAGGGGTCCCTACACCGGGGAGCTGTTTTTT.